The T cell receptor (beta chain) described here comes from a study of T-cell memory formation after mild COVID-19. TCRdb analysed the 5' RACE reads with MiXCR anew, one entry per CDR3 protein. The sample comprises about 170,000 distinct CDR3 sequences, over 10% of which are singletons, and approximately 3.3% rests with the top ten. This CDR3 spans 15 amino acids. Trimming took off 4 bases at V and 6 bases at J, with 13 bases between the two ends. CDR1 and CDR2 from the germline V gene are SGHVS and FQNEAQ. This clonotype has just a few counts. The specimen was PBMCs or a T cell subset sorted from them (not recorded which). This chain connects TRBV7-8 to TRBJ1-6; maybe TRBD1 (6 bases). This receptor was taken from a man between 18 and 29 years old who had mild COVID-19 (a few samples of this study predate the infection). Cell type and time point are not known. The CDR3 reads CASSSRTVFNSPLHF. The CDR3 DNA reads as TGTGCCAGCAGCTCCCGGACAGTCTTTAATTCACCCCTCCACTTT.